One T cell receptor (beta chain) is described in this entry. Its antigen is currently unknown. Autoimmune disease history or systemic immunosuppression was exclusionary. CDR3 length: 14 residues. Trimming left V 2 bases short and J 8 bases short, with 12 bases between. Germline loops: CDR1 MNHNS, CDR2 SASEGT. The data derive from a study of OX40 agonist ivuxolimab in advanced cancers. About the research overall: An anti-OX40 (CD134) antibody with agonistic activity, ivuxolimab, was administered to patients. General observations from the study: Low levels of normalized T-cell clonal expansion also appeared in some nonresponders.

Some clones are missing from TCRdb's copy, which holds only in-frame ones; the method was immunoSEQ multiplex PCR. The sample lists roughly 56,000 clones; 80% to 90% were seen once. The sequenced sample was CD4+ or CD8+ T cells sorted from blood, obtained in a trial of the OX40 agonist ivuxolimab. The chain links TRBV6-1 to TRBJ2-2; perhaps D is TRBD1 or TRBD2 (5 bases each). The sequence was collected from an adult with an advanced solid tumor such as melanoma, head and neck, liver or kidney cancer. Written as DNA, the CDR3 is TGTGCCAGCAGTGAAAAAAGGGGAGTAGGGGAGCTGTTTTTT. Translating it yields CASSEKRGVGELFF.